Below are 7 T cell receptor beta chains sequenced from a single sample in a study of CD4 T cells in relation to SARS-CoV-2 and coronaviruses. Clones were read by immunoSEQ multiplex PCR, and TCRdb kept only the in-frame ones, dropping some. The sample comprises 15,000 to 20,000 clones, approximately 78% of which are singletons, and roughly a fifth rests with the top ten. These receptors have no known antigen. CD4+ T cells from unexposed donors were obtained before the COVID-19 pandemic (2011-2018). Isolation of CD4+ T cells took place after approximately 11 days in culture. The sequencing sample was made of CD4+ T cells from PBMCs, cultured in vitro. The receptors originated from a human donor in good health.

This chain uses TRBV5-1 with TRBJ2-1, with D possibly being TRBD2 (7 bases). Germline loops: CDR1 SGHRS, CDR2 YFSETQ. Between the trimmed V and J ends, which lost 4 bases and 3 bases, there was a span of 17 bases. The CDR3 is 16 residues long. The CDR3 region has the DNA TGCGCCAGCAGCGTTAGGGAGGGGGGGATCTACAATGAGCAGTTCTTC. Protein: CASSVREGGIYNEQFF.

This clone was found a few times. The genes are TRBV5-4 and TRBJ2-1; weak D call: TRBD2 (6 bases). The CDR3 sequence is 13 residues long. Per the germline V gene, CDR1 is SGHNT and CDR2 is YYREEE (reference sequence). Trimming left V 4 bases short and J 5 bases short, with 10 bases between. The CDR3 DNA sequence: TGTGCCAGCAGCGCCTCGGGAGACAATGAGCAGTTCTTC. Amino acids: CASSASGDNEQFF. Complete variable domain (other parts from reference TRBV5-4 and TRBJ2-1): ETGVTQSPTHLIKTRGQQVTLRCSSQSGHNTVSWYQQALGQGPQFIFQYYREEENGRGNFPPRFSGLQFPNYSSELNVNALELDDSALYLCASSASGDNEQFFGPGTRLTVL.

The genes are TRBV5-1 and TRBJ1-4; D gene ambiguous. CDR3 length equals 13 residues. V gave up 4 bases and J gave up 3 bases, with 7 bases separating them. Germline V lookup: CDR1 SGHRS, CDR2 YFSETQ. The CDR3 DNA reads TGCGCCAGCAGCACGGACCCTAATGAAAAACTGTTTTTT. Translated: CASSTDPNEKLFF.

The chain is built from TRBV7-9 and TRBJ2-1; 7 nucleotides align to TRBD2. The CDR3 covers 16 residues. Germline CDR1 and CDR2: SEHNR and FQNEAQ (reference sequence). V lost 5 bases, J lost 4 bases, and 11 bases stayed unmatched. The CDR3 sequence: CASSIGVGSGYNEQFF. The CDR3 DNA follows: TGTGCCAGCAGCATAGGGGTTGGTAGCGGGTACAATGAGCAGTTCTTC. Combining the CDR3 with reference TRBV7-9 and TRBJ2-1 gives the whole variable domain DTGVSQNPRHKITKRGQNVTFRCDPISEHNRLYWYRQTLGQGPEFLTYFQNEAQLEKSRLLSDRFSAERPKGSFSTLEIQRTEQGDSAMYLCASSIGVGSGYNEQFFGPGTRLTVL.

The J gene is TRBJ1-5, the V gene TRBV4-1; no clear D. The germline V gene has CDR1 MGHRA and CDR2 YSYEKL. Trimming cost V 1 base and J 2 bases, with 9 bases left between them. The CDR3 is 15 amino acids. The CDR3, as DNA: TGCGCCAGCAGCCAAGGTCATAGTGGCAATCAGCCCCAGCATTTT. Protein sequence: CASSQGHSGNQPQHF.

The rearrangement links TRBV9 to TRBJ2-1, with 7 bases fitting TRBD2. J was trimmed by 7 bases and V by 0 bases; bases with no gene match: 7. This CDR3 region has 15 residues. Germline CDR1 SGDLS, CDR2 YYNGEE. The CDR3 region has the DNA TGTGCCAGCAGCGTAGGTGGGAGGGCCGAAAATGAGCAGTTCTTC. Translated, it gives CASSVGGRAENEQFF.

This clone has just one count. The CDR3 nucleotides are TGTGCCAGTAGTATACAAGGGGTTCATAGTGGCAATCAGCCCCAGCATTTT. This encodes CASSIQGVHSGNQPQHF. This chain connects TRBV19 to TRBJ1-5, with TRBD1 as a possible D gene (5 bases). Trimming shortened V by 2 bases and J by 2 bases, and 16 bases separated the two germline ends. This CDR3 is 17 amino acids long. Germline V gene sequence: CDR1 LNHDA, CDR2 SQIVND (reference sequence).